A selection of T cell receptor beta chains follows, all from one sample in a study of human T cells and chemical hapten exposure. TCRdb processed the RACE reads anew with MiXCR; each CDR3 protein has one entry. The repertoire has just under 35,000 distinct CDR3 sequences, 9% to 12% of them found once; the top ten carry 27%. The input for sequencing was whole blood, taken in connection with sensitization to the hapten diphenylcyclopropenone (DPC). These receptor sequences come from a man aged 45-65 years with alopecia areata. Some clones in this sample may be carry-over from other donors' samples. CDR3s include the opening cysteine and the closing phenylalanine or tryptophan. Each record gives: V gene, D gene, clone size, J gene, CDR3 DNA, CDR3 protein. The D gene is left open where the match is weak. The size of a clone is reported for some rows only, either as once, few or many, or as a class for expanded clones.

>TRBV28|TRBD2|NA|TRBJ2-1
TGTGCCAGCACCCTACTAGCGGGAGACAGTAATGAGCAGTTCTTC
CASTLLAGDSNEQFF
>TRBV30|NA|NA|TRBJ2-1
TGTGCCTGGGGTGCCCTGCGAAGGGGTAATGAGCAGTTCTTC
CAWGALRRGNEQFF
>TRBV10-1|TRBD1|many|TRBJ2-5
TGCGCCAGCAATGACAGGGTCGGAGAGACCCAGTACTTC
CASNDRVGETQYF
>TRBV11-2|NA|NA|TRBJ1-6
TGTGCCAGCAGCTTAGATCGTCTTTCACCCCTCCACTTT
CASSLDRLSPLHF
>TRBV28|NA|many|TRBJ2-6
TGTGCCAGCAGTCCCATAATGAGGGGGAGCTCTGGGGCCAACGTCCTGACTTTC
CASSPIMRGSSGANVLTF
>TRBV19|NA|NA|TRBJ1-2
TGTGCCATCGGGACCCCGGAGGCCGGCTACACCTTC
CAIGTPEAGYTF
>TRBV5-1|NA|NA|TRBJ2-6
TGCGCCAGCAGTATAGGGGTCAGGGTCTCTGGGGCCAACGTCCTGACTTTC
CASSIGVRVSGANVLTF
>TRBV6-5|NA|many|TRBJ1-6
TGTGCCAGCAGACCTTTGGACAGAATAATACACTATTCACCCCTCCACTTT
CASRPLDRIIHYSPLHF
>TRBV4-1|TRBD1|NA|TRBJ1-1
TGCGCCAGCAGCCAACTAGGACAGGGGGTGGGCACTGAAGCTTTCTTT
CASSQLGQGVGTEAFF
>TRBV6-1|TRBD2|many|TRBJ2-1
TGTGCCAGCAGTGGAAATAGCGGGGGGTCCTACAATGAGCAGTTCTTC
CASSGNSGGSYNEQFF
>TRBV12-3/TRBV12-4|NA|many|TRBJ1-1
TGTGCCAGTCTATACATGAACACTGAAGCTTTCTTT
CASLYMNTEAFF
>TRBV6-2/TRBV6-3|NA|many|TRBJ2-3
TGTGCCAGCAGTTACTCCCAGCGAGATACGCAGTATTTT
CASSYSQRDTQYF
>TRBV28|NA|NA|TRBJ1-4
TGTGCCAGCAGCTACTTTGGGGGGGCGCGTGAAAAACTGTTTTTT
CASSYFGGAREKLFF
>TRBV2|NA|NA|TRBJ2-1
TGTGCCGCAATTTTAACAGGGCGGGAAGATGAGCAGTTCTTC
CAAILTGREDEQFF
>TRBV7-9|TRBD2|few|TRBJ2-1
TGTGCCAGCTCGTTTCCGGGACTAGCGGGAGGAATCTCCTACAATGAGCAGTTCTTC
CASSFPGLAGGISYNEQFF
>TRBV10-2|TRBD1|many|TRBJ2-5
TGCGCCAGCAGTTTACGGGACAGCGAGACCCAGTACTTC
CASSLRDSETQYF
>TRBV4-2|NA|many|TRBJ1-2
TGTGCCAGCAGCCTTTCCGGGATCAACTATGGCTACACCTTC
CASSLSGINYGYTF
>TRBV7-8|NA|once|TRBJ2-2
TGTGCCAGCAGCTTAGCGCGTATAGCGAACACCGGGGAGCTGTTTTTT
CASSLARIANTGELFF
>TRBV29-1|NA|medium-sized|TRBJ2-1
TGCAGCGCTAGAGGGGGTCAGTACAATGAGCAGTTCTTC
CSARGGQYNEQFF